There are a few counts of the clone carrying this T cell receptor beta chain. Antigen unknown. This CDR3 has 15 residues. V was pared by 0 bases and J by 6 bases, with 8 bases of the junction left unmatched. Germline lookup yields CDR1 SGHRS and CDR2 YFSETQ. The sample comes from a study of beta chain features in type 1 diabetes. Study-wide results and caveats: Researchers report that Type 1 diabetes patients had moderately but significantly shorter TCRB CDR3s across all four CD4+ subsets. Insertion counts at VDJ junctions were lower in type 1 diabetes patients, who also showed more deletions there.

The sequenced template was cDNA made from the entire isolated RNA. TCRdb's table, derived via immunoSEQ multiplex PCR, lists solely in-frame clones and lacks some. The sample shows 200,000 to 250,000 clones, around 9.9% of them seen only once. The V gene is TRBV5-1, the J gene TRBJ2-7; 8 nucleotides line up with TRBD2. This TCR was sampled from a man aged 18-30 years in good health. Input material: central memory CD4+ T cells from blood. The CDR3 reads CASSLDQAGDAEQYF. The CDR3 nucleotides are TGCGCCAGCAGCTTGGATCAAGCGGGAGATGCCGAGCAGTACTTC. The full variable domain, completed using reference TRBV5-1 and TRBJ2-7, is KAGVTQTPRYLIKTRGQQVTLSCSPISGHRSVSWYQQTPGQGLQFLFEYFSETQRNKGNFPGRFSGRQFSNSRSEMNVSTLELGDSALYLCASSLDQAGDAEQYFGPGTRLTVT.